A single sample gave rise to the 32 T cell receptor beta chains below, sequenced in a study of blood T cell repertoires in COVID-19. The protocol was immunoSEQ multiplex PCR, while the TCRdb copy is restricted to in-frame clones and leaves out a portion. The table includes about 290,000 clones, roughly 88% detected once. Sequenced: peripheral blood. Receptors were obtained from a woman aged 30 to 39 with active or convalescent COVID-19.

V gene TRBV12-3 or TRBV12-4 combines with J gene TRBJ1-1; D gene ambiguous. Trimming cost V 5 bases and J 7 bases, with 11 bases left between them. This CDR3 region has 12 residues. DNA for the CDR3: TGTGCCAGCAGTCAGTGGTCAGGTGAAGCTTTCTTT. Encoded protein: CASSQWSGEAFF.

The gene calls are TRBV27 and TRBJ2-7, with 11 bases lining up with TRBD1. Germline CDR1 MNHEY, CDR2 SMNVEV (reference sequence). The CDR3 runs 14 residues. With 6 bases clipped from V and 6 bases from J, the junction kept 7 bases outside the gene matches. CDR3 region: CASRPGTGGGEQYF. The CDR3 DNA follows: TGTGCCAGCAGACCCGGGACAGGGGGTGGCGAGCAGTACTTC.

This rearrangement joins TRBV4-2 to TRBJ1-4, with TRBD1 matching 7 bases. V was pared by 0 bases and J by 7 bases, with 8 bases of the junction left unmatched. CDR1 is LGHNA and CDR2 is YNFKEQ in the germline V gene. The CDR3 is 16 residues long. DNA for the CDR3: TGTGCCAGCAGCCAAGAGGAGGGACAGCTGGGTGAAAAACTGTTTTTT. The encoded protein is CASSQEEGQLGEKLFF.

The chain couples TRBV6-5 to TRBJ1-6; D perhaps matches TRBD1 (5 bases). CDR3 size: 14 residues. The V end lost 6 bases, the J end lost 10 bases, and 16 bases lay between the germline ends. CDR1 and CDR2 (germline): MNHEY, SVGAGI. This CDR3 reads CASRTSGLGSPLHF. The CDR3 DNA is TGTGCCAGCAGAACATCAGGGTTGGGCTCACCCCTCCACTTT.

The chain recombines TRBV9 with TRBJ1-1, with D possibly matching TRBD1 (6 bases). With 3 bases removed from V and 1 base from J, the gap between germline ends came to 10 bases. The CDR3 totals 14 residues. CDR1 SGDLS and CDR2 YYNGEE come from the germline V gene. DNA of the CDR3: TGTGCCAGCAGCGCGTCGGGACAGAACACTGAAGCTTTCTTT. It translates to CASSASGQNTEAFF.

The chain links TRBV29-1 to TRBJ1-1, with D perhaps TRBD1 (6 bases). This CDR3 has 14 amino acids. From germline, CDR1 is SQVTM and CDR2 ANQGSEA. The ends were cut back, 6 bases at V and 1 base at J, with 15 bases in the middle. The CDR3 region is CSVDRPSWNTEAFF. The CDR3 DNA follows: TGCAGCGTCGACAGGCCAAGCTGGAACACTGAAGCTTTCTTT.

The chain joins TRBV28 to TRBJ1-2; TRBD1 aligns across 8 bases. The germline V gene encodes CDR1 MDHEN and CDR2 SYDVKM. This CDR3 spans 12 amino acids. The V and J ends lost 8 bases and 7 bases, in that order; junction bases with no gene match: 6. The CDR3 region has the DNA TGTGCCAGCGATACAGGGGGTTCTGGCTACACCTTC. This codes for CASDTGGSGYTF.

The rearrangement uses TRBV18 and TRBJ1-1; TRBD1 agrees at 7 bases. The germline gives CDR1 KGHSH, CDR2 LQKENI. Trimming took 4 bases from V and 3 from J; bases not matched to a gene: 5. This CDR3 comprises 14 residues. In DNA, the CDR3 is TGTGCCAGCTCACGAGACAGGGTCGACACTGAAGCTTTCTTT. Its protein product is CASSRDRVDTEAFF.

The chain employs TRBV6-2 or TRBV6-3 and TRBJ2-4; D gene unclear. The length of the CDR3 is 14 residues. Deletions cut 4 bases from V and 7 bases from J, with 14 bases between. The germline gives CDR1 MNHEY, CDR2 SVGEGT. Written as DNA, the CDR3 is TGTGCCAGCAGTTTGGTCGGTGCGAGTAACATTCAGTACTTC. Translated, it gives CASSLVGASNIQYF.

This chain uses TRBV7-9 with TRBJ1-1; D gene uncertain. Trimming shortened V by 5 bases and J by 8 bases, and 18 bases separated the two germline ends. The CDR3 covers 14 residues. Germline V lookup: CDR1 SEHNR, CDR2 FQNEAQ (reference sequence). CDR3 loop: CASSPRRQLLEAFF. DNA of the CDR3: TGTGCCAGCAGCCCAAGGCGGCAATTACTAGAAGCTTTCTTT.

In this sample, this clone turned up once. The chain's CDR3 is CASSFGGQGVRSEAFF. The CDR3 bases are TGCGCCAGCAGCTTTGGAGGACAGGGGGTGAGGTCTGAAGCTTTCTTT. This sequence joins TRBV5-1 and TRBJ1-1, with 10 bases lining up with TRBD1. Trimming cost V 2 bases and J 6 bases; bases outside gene matches: 10. The CDR3 spans 16 residues. Germline V lookup: CDR1 SGHRS, CDR2 YFSETQ.

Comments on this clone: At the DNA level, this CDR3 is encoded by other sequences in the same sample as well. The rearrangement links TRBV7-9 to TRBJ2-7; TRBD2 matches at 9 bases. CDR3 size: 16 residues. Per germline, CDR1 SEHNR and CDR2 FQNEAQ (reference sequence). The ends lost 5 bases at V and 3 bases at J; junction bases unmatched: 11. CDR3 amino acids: CASSPGGGGGLYEQYF. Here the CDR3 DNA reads TGTGCCAGCAGCCCTGGGGGCGGGGGGGGGCTCTACGAGCAGTACTTC.

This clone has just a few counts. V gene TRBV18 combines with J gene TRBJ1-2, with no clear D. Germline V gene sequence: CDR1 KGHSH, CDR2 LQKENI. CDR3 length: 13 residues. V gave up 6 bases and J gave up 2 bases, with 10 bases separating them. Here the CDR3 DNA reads TGTGCCAGCTCCCAGGCTATCAACTATGGCTACACCTTC. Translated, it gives CASSQAINYGYTF. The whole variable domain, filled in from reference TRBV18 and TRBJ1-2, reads NAGVMQNPRHLVRRRGQEARLRCSPMKGHSHVYWYRQLPEEGLKFMVYLQKENIIDESGMPKERFSAEFPKEGPSILRIQQVVRGDSAAYFCASSQAINYGYTFGSGTRLTVV.

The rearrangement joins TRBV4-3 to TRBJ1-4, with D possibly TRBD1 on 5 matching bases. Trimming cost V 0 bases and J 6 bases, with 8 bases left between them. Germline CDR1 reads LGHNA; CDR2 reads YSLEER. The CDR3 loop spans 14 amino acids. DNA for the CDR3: TGCGCCAGCAGCCAAGATCCCAGGGATGAAAAACTGTTTTTT. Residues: CASSQDPRDEKLFF.

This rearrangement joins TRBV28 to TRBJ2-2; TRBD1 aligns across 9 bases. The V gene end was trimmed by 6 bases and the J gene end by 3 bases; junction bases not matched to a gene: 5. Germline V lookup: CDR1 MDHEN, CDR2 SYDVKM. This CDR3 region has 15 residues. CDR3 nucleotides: TGTGCCAGCAGGCCGGGACAGGGTGACACCGGGGAGCTGTTTTTT. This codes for CASRPGQGDTGELFF. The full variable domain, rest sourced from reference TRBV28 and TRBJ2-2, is DVKVTQSSRYLVKRTGEKVFLECVQDMDHENMFWYRQDPGLGLRLIYFSYDVKMKEKGDIPEGYSVSREKKERFSLILESASTNQTSMYLCASRPGQGDTGELFFGEGSRLTVL.

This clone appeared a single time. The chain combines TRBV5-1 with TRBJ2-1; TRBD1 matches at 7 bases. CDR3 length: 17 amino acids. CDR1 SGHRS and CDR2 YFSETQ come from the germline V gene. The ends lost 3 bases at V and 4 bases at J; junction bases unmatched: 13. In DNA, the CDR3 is TGCGCCAGCAGCTATCGACAGGGCGAAAACTTATACAATGAGCAGTTCTTC. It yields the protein CASSYRQGENLYNEQFF.

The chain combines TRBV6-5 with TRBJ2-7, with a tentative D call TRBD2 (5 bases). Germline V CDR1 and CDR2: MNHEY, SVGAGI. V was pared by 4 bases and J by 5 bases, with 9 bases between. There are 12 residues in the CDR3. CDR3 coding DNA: TGTGCCAGCAGTTCGGGGAACCACGAGCAGTACTTC. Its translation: CASSSGNHEQYF.

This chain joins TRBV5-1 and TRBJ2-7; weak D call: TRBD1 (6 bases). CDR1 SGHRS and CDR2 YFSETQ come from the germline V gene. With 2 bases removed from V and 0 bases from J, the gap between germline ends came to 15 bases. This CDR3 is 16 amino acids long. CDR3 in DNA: TGCGCCAGCAGCTTAGGGATCCGGGACAACTCCTACGAGCAGTACTTC. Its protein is CASSLGIRDNSYEQYF.

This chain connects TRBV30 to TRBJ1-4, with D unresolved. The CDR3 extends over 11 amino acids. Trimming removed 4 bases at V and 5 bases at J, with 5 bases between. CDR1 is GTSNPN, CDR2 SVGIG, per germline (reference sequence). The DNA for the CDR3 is TGTGCCTGGAATAAAAATGAAAAACTGTTTTTT. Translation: CAWNKNEKLFF. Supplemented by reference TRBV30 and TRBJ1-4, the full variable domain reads SQTIHQWPATLVQPVGSPLSLECTVEGTSNPNLYWYRQAAGRGLQLLFYSVGIGQISSEVPQNLSASRPQDRQFILSSKKLLLSDSGFYLCAWNKNEKLFFGSGTQLSVL.

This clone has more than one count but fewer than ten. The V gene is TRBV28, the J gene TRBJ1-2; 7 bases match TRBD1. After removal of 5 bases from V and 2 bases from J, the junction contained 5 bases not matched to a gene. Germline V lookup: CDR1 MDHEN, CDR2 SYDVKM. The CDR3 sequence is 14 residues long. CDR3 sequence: CASSAGTANYGYTF. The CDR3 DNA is TGTGCCAGCAGTGCCGGGACAGCAAACTATGGCTACACCTTC.

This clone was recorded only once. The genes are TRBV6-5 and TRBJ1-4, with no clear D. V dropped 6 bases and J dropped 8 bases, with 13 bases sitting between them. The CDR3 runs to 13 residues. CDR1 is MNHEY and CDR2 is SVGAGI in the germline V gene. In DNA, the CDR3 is TGTGCCAGCAGAGACTTTACCGCCGAAAAACTGTTTTTT. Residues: CASRDFTAEKLFF.

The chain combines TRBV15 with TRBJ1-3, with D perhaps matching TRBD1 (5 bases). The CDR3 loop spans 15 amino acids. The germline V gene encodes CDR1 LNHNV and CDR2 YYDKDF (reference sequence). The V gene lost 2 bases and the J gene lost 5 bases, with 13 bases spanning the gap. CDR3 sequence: CATSRSGGVRNTIYF. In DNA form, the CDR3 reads TGTGCCACCAGCAGATCTGGAGGGGTTAGAAACACCATATATTTT.

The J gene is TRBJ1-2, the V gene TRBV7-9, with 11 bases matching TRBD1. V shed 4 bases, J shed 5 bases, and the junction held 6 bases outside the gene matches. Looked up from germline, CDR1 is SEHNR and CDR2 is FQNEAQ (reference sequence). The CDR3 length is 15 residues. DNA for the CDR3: TGTGCCAGCAGCTCAACTAGGGACAGGGGGTATGGCTACACCTTC. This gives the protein CASSSTRDRGYGYTF.

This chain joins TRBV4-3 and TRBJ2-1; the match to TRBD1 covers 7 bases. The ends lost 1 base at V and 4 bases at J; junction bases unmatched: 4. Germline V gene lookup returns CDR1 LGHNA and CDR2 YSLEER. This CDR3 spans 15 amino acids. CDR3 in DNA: TGCGCCAGCAGCCAAGTAGCAGGGGGTTACAATGAGCAGTTCTTC. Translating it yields CASSQVAGGYNEQFF.

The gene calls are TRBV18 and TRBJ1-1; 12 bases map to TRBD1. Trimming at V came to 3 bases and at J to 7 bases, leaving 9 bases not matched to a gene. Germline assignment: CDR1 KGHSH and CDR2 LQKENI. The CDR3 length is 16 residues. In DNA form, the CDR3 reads TGTGCCAGCTCACCCCCGGGGACAGGGGGCGTTTATGAAGCTTTCTTT. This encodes CASSPPGTGGVYEAFF.

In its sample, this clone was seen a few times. CDR3 bases: TGTGCCAGCAGTCCCGACAGCTATGGCTACACCTTC. Its protein is CASSPDSYGYTF. This rearrangement joins TRBV6-2 or TRBV6-3 to TRBJ1-2, with a weak D call TRBD1 (5 bases). From germline, CDR1 is MNHEY and CDR2 SVGEGT. The CDR3 sequence is 12 residues long. The V end was cut by 5 bases, the J end by 4 bases, with 8 bases between.

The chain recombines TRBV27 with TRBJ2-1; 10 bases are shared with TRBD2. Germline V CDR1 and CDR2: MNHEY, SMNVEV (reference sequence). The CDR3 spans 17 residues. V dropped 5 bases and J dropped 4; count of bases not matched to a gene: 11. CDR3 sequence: CASSKSSGGVGYNEQFF. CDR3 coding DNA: TGTGCCAGCAGTAAATCTAGCGGGGGAGTCGGTTACAATGAGCAGTTCTTC.

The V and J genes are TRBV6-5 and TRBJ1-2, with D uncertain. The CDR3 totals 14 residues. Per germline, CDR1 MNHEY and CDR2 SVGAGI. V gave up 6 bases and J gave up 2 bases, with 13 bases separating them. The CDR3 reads CASSYTDTNYGYTF. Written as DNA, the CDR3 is TGTGCCAGCAGCTACACCGACACCAACTATGGCTACACCTTC.

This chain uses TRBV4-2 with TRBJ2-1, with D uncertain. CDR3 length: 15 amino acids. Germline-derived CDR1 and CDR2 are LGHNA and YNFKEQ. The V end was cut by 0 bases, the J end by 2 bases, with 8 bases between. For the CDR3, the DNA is TGTGCCAGCAGCCAAGAAGCTGATCCCTACAATGAGCAGTTCTTC. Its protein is CASSQEADPYNEQFF.

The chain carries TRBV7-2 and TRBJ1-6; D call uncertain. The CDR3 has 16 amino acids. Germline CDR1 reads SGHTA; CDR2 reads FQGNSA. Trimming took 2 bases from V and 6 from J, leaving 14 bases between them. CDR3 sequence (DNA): TGTGCCAGCAGCTTAAGTTTGAACCGGGGTAATTCACCCCTCCACTTT. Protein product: CASSLSLNRGNSPLHF.

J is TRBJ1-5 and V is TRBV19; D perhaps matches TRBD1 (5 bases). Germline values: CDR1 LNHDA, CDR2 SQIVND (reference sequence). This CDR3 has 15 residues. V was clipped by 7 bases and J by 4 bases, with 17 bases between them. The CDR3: CASTMGGSRNQPQHF. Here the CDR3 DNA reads TGTGCCAGTACTATGGGGGGGTCAAGGAATCAGCCCCAGCATTTT.

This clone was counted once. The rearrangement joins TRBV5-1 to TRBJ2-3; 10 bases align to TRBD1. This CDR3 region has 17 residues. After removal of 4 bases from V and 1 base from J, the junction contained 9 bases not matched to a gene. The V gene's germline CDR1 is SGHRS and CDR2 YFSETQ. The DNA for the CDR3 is TGCGCCAGCAGCCCGGGACAGGGGCAGTCGCGCACAGATACGCAGTATTTT. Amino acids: CASSPGQGQSRTDTQYF.